This T cell receptor (beta chain) originates from a study of cytomegalovirus exposure and HLA in healthy donors. For the study at large: Clustering assigned 70% to 90% of the roughly 420 genotyped donors to the Caucasian-associated ancestry cluster.

As regards this clone: Antigen: not known.

Trimming pared 0 bases from V and 4 bases from J, leaving 14 bases between. This CDR3 has 16 amino acids. Per germline, CDR1 SGHRS and CDR2 YFSETQ. Both 60 Vbeta primers and 13 Jbeta primers went into the PCR. The protocol was immunoSEQ multiplex PCR, while the TCRdb copy is restricted to in-frame clones and leaves out a portion. The table records 150,000 to 200,000 clones, around three quarters of them present only once. Whole-study findings and limits: HLA restriction was apparent for most CMV-associated TCR beta chains in a later analysis. Sequencing artifact likely explains a cluster of highly shared sequence variants.

The receptor comes from a woman in her 30s in good health and CMV-seropositive. The sequenced sample was PBMCs. The chain recombines TRBV5-1 with TRBJ1-3; TRBD1 is a possible D gene (6 bases). CDR3 DNA sequence: TGCGCCAGCAGCTTGGAGGTAGGGGGAGCCGGAAACACCATATATTTT. It codes for CASSLEVGGAGNTIYF.